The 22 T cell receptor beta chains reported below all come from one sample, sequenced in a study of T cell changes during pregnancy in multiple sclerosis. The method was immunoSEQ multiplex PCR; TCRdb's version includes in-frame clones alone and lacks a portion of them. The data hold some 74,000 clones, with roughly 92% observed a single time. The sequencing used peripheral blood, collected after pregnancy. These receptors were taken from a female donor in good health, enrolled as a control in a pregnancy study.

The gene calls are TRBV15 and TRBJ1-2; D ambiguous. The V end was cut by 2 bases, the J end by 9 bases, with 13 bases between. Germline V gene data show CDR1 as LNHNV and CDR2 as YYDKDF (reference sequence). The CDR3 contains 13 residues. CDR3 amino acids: CATSRPPTVSYTF. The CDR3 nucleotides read TGTGCCACCAGCAGACCCCCGACTGTGAGCTACACCTTC.

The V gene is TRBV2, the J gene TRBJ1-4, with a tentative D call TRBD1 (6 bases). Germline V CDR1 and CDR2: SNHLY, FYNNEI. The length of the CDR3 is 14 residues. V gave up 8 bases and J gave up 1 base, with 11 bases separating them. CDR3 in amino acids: CASLSQGTNEKLFF. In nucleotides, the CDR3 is TGTGCCAGCCTCTCACAGGGAACTAATGAAAAACTGTTTTTT.

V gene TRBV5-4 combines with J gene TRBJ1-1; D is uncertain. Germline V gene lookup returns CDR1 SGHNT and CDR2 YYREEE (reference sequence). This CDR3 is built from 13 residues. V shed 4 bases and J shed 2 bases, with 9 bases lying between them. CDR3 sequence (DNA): TGTGCCAGCAGCCCGGAGTTAAACACTGAAGCTTTCTTT. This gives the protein CASSPELNTEAFF.

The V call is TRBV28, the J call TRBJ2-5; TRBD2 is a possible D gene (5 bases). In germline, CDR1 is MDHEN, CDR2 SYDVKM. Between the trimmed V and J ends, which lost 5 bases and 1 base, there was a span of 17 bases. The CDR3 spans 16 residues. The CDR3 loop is CASSPQRERRQETQYF. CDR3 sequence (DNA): TGTGCCAGCAGTCCCCAGAGGGAGAGGCGCCAAGAGACCCAGTACTTC.

In DNA form, the CDR3 reads TGTGCCAGCAGAGGGACTGCGCACTCCTACGAGCAGTACTTC. Protein: CASRGTAHSYEQYF. This sequence joins TRBV28 and TRBJ2-7, with D possibly matching TRBD2 (6 bases). The germline gives CDR1 MDHEN, CDR2 SYDVKM. The length of the CDR3 is 14 residues. Trimming removed 6 bases at V and 0 bases at J, with 12 bases between.

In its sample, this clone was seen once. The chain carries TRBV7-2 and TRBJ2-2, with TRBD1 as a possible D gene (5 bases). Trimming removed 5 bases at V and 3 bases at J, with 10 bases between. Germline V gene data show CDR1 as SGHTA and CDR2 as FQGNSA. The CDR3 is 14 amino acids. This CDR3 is CASSVTGDTGELFF. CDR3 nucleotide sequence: TGTGCCAGCAGCGTAACAGGCGACACCGGGGAGCTGTTTTTT.

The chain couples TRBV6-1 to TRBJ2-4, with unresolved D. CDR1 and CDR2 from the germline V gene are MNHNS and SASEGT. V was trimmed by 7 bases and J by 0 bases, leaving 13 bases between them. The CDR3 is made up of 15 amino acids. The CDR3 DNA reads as TGTGCCAGCACCGAGGAGATACTAGCCAAAAACATTCAGTACTTC. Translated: CASTEEILAKNIQYF.

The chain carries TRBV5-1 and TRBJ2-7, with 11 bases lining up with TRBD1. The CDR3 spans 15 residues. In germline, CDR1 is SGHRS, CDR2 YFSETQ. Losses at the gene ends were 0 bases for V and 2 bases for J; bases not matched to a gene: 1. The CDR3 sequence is CASSLVGQGAYEQYF. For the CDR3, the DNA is TGCGCCAGCAGCTTGGTGGGACAGGGGGCCTACGAGCAGTACTTC.

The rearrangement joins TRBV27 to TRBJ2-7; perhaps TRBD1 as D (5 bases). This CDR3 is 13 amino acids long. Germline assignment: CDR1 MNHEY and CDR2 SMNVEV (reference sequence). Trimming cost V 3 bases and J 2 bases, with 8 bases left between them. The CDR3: CASSLTEAYEQYF. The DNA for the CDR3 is TGTGCCAGCAGTTTGACAGAAGCCTACGAGCAGTACTTC.

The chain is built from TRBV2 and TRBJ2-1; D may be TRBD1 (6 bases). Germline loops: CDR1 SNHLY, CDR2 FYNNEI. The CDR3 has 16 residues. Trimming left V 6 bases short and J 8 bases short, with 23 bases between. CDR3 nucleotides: TGTGCCAGCAGCCCCCCTGGACAGTATTTTAGGGATGAGCAGTTCTTC. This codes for CASSPPGQYFRDEQFF.

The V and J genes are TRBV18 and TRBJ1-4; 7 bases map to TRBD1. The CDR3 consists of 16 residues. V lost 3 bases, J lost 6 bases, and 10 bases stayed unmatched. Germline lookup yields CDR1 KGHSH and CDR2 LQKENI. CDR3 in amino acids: CASSPRVGTVHEKLFF. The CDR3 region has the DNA TGTGCCAGCTCACCTCGAGTCGGGACAGTCCATGAAAAACTGTTTTTT.

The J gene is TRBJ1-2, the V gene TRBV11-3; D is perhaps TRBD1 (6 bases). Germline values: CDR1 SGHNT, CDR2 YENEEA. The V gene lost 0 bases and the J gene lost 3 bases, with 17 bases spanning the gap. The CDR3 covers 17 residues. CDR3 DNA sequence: TGTGCCAGCAGCTTAGAAGGTGAGGCAGGGGTACACTATGGCTACACCTTC. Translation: CASSLEGEAGVHYGYTF.

As DNA, the CDR3 is TGCGCCAGCAGTCAACCAGGGCCTTGGGAAGGCTACACCTTC. This sequence encodes CASSQPGPWEGYTF. The V gene is TRBV23-1, the J gene TRBJ1-2; the D gene is possibly TRBD1 (5 bases). TRBV23-1 has ORF status, its function being uncertain. Trimming removed 2 bases from V and 8 bases from J, with 15 bases in between. The CDR3 is 14 residues long.

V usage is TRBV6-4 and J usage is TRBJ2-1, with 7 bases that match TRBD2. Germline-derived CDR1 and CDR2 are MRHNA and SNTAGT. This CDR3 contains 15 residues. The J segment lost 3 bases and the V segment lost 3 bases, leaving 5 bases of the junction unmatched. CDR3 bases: TGTGCCAGCAGTGAGGGTAGCGGGCTCTACAATGAGCAGTTCTTC. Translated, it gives CASSEGSGLYNEQFF.

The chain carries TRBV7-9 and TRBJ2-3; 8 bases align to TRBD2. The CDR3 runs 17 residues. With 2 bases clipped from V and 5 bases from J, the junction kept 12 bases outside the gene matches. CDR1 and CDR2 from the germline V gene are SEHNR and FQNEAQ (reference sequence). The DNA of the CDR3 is TGTGCCAGCAGCTTATCCCCCCGGGGGGGCCGTGGAGATACGCAGTATTTT. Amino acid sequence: CASSLSPRGGRGDTQYF. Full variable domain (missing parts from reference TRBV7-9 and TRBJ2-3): DTGVSQNPRHKITKRGQNVTFRCDPISEHNRLYWYRQTLGQGPEFLTYFQNEAQLEKSRLLSDRFSAERPKGSFSTLEIQRTEQGDSAMYLCASSLSPRGGRGDTQYFGPGTRLTVL.

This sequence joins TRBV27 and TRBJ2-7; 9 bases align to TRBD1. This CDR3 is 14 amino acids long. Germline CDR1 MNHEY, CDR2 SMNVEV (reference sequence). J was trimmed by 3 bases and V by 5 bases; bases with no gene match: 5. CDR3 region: CASSIRQGDYEQYF. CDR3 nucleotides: TGTGCCAGCAGTATCAGACAGGGGGACTACGAGCAGTACTTC.

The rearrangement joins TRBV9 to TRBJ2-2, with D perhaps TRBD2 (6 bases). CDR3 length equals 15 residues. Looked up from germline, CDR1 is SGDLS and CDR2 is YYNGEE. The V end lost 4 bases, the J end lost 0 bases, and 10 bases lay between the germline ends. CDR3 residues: CASSLSGANTGELFF. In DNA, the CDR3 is TGTGCCAGCAGCCTTAGCGGAGCGAACACCGGGGAGCTGTTTTTT.

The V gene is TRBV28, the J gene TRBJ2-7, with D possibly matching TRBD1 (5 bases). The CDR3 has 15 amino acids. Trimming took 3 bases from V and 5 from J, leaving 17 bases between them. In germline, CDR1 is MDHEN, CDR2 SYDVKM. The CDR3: CASSFPRDSSHEQYF. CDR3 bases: TGTGCCAGCAGTTTCCCCCGAGACAGCTCACACGAGCAGTACTTC. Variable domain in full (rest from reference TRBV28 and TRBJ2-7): DVKVTQSSRYLVKRTGEKVFLECVQDMDHENMFWYRQDPGLGLRLIYFSYDVKMKEKGDIPEGYSVSREKKERFSLILESASTNQTSMYLCASSFPRDSSHEQYFGPGTRLTVT.

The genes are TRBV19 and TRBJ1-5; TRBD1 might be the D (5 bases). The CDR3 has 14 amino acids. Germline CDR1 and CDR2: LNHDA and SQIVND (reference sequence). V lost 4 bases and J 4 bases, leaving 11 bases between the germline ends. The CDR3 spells CASSSQGPNQPQHF. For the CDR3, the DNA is TGTGCCAGTAGTAGCCAGGGCCCTAATCAGCCCCAGCATTTT.

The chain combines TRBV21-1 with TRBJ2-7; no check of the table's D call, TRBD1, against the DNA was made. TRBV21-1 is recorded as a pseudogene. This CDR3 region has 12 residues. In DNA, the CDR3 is TGTGCCAGCAGCTCCAGGGTCTACGAGCAGTACTTC. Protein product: CASSSRVYEQYF.

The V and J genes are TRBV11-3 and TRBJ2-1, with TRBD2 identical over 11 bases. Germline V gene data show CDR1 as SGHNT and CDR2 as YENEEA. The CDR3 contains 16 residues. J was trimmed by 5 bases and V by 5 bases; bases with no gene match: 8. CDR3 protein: CASSGRSTSGNNEQFF. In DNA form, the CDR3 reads TGTGCCAGCAGCGGCCGCTCGACTAGCGGGAACAATGAGCAGTTCTTC.

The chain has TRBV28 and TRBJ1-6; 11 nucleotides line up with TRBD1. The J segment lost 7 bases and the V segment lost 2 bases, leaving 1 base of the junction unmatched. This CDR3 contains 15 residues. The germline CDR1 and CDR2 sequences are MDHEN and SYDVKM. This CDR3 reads CASSLGTGGNSPLHF. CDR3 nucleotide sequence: TGTGCCAGCAGTTTAGGGACAGGGGGGAATTCACCCCTCCACTTT.